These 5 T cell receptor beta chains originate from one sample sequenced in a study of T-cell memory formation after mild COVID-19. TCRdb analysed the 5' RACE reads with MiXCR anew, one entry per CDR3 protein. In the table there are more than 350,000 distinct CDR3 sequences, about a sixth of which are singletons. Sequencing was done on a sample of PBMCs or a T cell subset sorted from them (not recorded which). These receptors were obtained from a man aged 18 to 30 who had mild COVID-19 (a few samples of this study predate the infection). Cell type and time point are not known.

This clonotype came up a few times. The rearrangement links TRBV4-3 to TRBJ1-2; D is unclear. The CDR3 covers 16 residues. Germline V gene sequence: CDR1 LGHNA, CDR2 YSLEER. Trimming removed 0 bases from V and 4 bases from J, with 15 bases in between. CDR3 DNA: TGCGCCAGCAGCCAAGACATACGGACCAGCCCCTATGGCTACACCTTC. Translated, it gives CASSQDIRTSPYGYTF.

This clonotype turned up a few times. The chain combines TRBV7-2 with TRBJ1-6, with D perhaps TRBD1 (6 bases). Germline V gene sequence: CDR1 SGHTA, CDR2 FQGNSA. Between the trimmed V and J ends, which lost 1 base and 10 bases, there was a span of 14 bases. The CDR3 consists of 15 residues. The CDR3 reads CASSLDRVRESPLHF. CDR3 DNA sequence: TGTGCCAGCAGCTTAGACAGGGTCAGAGAATCACCCCTCCACTTT.

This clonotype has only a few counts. CDR3 nucleotide sequence: TGTGCCAGCCAGGGGGTGAGCGGGGTCTCCTACAATGAGCAGTTCTTC. It codes for CASQGVSGVSYNEQFF. The V gene is TRBV6-2 or TRBV6-3, the J gene TRBJ2-1, with D perhaps given as TRBD1 or TRBD2 (7 bases each). There are 16 residues in the CDR3. The germline gives CDR1 MNHEY, CDR2 SVGEGT. V gave up 8 bases and J gave up 0 bases, with 17 bases separating them.

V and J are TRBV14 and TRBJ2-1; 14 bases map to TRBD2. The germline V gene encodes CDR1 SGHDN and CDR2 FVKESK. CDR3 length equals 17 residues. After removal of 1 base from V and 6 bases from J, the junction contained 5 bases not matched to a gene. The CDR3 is CASSQGLAGGLVNEQFF. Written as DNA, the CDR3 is TGTGCCAGCAGCCAAGGACTAGCGGGGGGGCTCGTCAATGAGCAGTTCTTC.

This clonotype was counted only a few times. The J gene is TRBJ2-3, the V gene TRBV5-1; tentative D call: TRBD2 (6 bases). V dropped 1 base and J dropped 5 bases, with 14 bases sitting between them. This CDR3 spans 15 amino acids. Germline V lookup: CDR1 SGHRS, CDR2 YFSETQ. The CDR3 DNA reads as TGCGCCAGCAGCTTGATCGGGCAGGGAGGAGATACGCAGTATTTT. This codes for CASSLIGQGGDTQYF. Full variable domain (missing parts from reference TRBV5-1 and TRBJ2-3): KAGVTQTPRYLIKTRGQQVTLSCSPISGHRSVSWYQQTPGQGLQFLFEYFSETQRNKGNFPGRFSGRQFSNSRSEMNVSTLELGDSALYLCASSLIGQGGDTQYFGPGTRLTVL.